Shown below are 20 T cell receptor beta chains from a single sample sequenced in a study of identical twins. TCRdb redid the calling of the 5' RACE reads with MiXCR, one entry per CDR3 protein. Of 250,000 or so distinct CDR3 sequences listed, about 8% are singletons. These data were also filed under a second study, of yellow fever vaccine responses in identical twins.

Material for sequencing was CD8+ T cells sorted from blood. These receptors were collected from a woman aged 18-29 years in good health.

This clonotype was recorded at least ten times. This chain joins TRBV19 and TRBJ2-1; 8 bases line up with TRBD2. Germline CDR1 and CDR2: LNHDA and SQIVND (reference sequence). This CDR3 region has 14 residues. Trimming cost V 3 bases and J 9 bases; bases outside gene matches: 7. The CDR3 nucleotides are TGTGCCAGTAGTATGGGGATAGCGGGGTTTGAGCAGTTCTTC. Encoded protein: CASSMGIAGFEQFF.

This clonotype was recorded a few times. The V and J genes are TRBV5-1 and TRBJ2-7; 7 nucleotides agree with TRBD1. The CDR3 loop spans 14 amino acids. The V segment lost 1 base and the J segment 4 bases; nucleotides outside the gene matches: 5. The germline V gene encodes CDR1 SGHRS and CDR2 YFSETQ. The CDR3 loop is CASSLYQGVYEQYF. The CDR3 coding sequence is TGCGCCAGCAGCTTGTACCAGGGGGTGTACGAGCAGTACTTC.

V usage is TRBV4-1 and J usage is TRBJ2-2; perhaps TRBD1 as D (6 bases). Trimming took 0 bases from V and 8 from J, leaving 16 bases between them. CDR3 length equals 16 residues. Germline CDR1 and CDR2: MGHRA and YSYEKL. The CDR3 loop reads CASSQDLQGGRGELFF. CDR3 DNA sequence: TGCGCCAGCAGCCAAGATTTACAGGGCGGCAGGGGGGAGCTGTTTTTT.

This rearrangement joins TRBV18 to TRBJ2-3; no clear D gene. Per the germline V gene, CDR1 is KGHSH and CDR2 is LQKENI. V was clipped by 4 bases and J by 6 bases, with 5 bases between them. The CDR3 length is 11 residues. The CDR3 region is CASSLLDTQYF. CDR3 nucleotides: TGTGCCAGCTCACTCTTGGATACGCAGTATTTT.

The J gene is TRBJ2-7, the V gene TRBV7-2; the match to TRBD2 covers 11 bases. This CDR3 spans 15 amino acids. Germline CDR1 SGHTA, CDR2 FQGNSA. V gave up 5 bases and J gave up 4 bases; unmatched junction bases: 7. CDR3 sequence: CASSEGLAVVYEQYF. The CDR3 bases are TGTGCCAGCAGCGAGGGACTAGCGGTTGTATACGAGCAGTACTTC.

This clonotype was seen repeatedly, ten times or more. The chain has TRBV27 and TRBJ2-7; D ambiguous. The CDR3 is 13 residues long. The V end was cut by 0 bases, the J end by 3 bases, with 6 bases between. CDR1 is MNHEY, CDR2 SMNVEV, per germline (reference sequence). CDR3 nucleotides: TGTGCCAGCAGTTTATCAGCAATCTACGAGCAGTACTTC. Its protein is CASSLSAIYEQYF.

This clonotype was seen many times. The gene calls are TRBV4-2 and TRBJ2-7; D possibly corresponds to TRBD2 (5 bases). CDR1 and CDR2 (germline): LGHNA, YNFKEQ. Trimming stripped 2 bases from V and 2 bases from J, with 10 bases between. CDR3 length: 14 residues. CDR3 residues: CASSQHRGAYEQYF. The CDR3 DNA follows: TGTGCCAGCAGCCAACACCGGGGAGCCTACGAGCAGTACTTC.

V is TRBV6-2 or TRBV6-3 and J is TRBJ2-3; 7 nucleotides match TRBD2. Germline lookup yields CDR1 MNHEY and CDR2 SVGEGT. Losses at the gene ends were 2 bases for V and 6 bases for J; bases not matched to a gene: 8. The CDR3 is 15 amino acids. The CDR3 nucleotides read TGTGCCAGCAGTTACGAGCGGGACTCACAGGATACGCAGTATTTT. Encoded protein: CASSYERDSQDTQYF.

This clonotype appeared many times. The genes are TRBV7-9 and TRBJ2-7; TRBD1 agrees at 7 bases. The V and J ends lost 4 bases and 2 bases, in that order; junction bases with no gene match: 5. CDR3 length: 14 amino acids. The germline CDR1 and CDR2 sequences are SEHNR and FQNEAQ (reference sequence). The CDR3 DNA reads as TGTGCCAGCAGCTCCGGGACAGCAACCTACGAGCAGTACTTC. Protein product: CASSSGTATYEQYF.

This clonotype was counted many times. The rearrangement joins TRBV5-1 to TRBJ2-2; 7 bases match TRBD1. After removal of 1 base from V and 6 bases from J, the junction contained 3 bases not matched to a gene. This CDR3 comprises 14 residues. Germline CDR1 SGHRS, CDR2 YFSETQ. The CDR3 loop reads CASSLTGDPGELFF. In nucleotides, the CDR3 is TGCGCCAGCAGCTTGACAGGGGATCCCGGGGAGCTGTTTTTT.

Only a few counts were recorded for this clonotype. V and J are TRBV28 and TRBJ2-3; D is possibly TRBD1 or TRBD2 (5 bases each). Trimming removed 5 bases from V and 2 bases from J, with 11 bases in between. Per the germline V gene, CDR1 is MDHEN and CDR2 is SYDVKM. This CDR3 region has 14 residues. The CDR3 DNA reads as TGTGCCAGCAGTCCGGGACCGAACACAGATACGCAGTATTTT. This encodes CASSPGPNTDTQYF.

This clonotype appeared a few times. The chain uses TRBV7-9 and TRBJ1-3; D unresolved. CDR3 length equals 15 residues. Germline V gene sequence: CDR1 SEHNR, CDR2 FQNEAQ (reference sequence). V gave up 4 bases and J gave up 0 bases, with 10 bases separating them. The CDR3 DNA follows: TGTGCCAGCAGCTCGACGGCTTACTCTGGAAACACCATATATTTT. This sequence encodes CASSSTAYSGNTIYF. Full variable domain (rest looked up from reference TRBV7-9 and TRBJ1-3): DTGVSQNPRHKITKRGQNVTFRCDPISEHNRLYWYRQTLGQGPEFLTYFQNEAQLEKSRLLSDRFSAERPKGSFSTLEIQRTEQGDSAMYLCASSSTAYSGNTIYFGEGSWLTVV.

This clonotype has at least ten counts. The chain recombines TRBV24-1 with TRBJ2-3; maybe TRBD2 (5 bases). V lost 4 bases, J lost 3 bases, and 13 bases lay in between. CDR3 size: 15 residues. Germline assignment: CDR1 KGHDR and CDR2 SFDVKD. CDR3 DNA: TGTGCCACCAGTGACCTGAAACTAGAAACAGATACGCAGTATTTT. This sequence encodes CATSDLKLETDTQYF.

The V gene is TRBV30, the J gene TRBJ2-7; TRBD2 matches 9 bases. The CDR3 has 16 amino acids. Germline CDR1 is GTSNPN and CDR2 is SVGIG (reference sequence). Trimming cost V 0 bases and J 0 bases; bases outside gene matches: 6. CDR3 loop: CAWSVPETSGSYEQYF. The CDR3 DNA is TGTGCCTGGAGTGTACCCGAGACTAGCGGCTCCTACGAGCAGTACTTC.

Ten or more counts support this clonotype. CDR3 nucleotide sequence: TGCAGCGTTGTACTGGTCTCCGAGACCCAGTACTTC. Its protein product is CSVVLVSETQYF. The V call is TRBV29-1, the J call TRBJ2-5; D is unclear. The length of the CDR3 is 12 residues. CDR1 and CDR2 from the germline V gene are SQVTM and ANQGSEA. V shed 4 bases and J shed 5 bases, with 11 bases lying between them.

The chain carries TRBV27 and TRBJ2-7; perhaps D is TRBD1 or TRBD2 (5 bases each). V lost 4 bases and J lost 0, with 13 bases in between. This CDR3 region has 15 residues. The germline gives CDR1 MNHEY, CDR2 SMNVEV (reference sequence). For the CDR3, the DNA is TGTGCCAGCAGTTGGGGCGGACGGGGCTCCTACGAGCAGTACTTC. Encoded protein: CASSWGGRGSYEQYF.

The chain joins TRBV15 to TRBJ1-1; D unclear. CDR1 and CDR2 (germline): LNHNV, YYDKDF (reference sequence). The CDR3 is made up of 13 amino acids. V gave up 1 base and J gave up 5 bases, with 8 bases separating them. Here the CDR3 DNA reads TGTGCCACCAGCAGAGTTACGAGGACTGAAGCTTTCTTT. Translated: CATSRVTRTEAFF.

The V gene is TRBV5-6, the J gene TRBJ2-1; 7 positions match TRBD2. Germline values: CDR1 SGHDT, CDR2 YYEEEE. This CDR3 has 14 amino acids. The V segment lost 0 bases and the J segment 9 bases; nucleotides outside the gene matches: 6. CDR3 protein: CASSLGSGKIEQFF. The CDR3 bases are TGTGCCAGCAGCTTGGGGAGCGGGAAGATTGAGCAGTTCTTC.

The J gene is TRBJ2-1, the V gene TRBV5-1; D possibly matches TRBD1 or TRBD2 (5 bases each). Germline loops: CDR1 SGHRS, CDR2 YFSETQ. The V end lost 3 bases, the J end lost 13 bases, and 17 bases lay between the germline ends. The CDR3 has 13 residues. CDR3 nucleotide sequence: TGCGCCAGCAGCTCTGGGGACCCTCTGGGACAGTTCTTC. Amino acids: CASSSGDPLGQFF. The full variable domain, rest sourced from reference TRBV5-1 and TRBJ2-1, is KAGVTQTPRYLIKTRGQQVTLSCSPISGHRSVSWYQQTPGQGLQFLFEYFSETQRNKGNFPGRFSGRQFSNSRSEMNVSTLELGDSALYLCASSSGDPLGQFFGPGTRLTVL.

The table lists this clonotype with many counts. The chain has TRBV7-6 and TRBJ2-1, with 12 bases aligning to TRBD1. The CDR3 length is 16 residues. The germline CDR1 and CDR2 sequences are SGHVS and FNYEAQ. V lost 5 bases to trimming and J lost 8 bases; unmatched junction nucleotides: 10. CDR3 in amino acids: CASSLVPGQGADEQFF. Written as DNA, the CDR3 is TGTGCCAGCAGCCTAGTCCCGGGACAGGGGGCGGATGAGCAGTTCTTC. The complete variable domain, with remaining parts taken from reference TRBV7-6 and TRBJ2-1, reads GAGVSQSPRYKVTKRGQDVALRCDPISGHVSLYWYRQALGQGPEFLTYFNYEAQQDKSGLPNDRFSAERPEGSISTLTIQRTEQRDSAMYRCASSLVPGQGADEQFFGPGTRLTVL.